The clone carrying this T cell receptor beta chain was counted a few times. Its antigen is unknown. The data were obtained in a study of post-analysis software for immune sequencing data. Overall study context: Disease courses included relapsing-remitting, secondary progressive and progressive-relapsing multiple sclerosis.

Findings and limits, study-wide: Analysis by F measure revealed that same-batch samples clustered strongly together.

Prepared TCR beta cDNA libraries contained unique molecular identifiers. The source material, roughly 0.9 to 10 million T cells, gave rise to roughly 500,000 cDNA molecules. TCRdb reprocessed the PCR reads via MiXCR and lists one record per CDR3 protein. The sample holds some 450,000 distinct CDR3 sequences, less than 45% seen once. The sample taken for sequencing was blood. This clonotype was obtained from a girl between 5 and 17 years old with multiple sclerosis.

CDR3 protein: CASSKTGTSINSYNEQFF. The CDR3 coding sequence is TGTGCCAGCAGCAAAACCGGGACTAGCATTAACTCCTACAATGAGCAGTTCTTC. This sequence joins TRBV28 and TRBJ2-1; 9 nucleotides align to TRBD2. Germline CDR1 MDHEN, CDR2 SYDVKM. The ends lost 6 bases at V and 0 bases at J; junction bases unmatched: 12. The CDR3 consists of 18 residues.